This T cell receptor beta chain appears in the sequencing data of a study of shared clonotypes between healthy human individuals (TCRdb year 2020). About the investigation overall: The cohort included three men and a couple of women between 18 and 49 years of age. Between about 0.8 and 9 billion PBMCs per donor were obtained by leukapheresis. The study deeply sequenced blood TCR repertoires of about 5 healthy adults to estimate repertoire size and the extent of clonotype sharing between individuals. For each donor, CD4 naive and CD4 memory were each given three plates, CD8 naive was given two plates, and CD8 memory was given one plate. Different laboratories and diverse techniques were used to prepare libraries and sequence TCR repertoires, to increase sequencing depth and limit assay-specific biases. Overall results and qualifications from the work: Pairwise subsampling led to the expectation that sequencing depth would affect the degree of clonotype sharing among donors. Naive subsets generally had larger estimated clonotype richness than memory subsets did. Sampling was limited to blood, and TCR repertoires in tissue likely differ from TCR repertoires in blood. About 4.5% of naive CD4, more than 3% of naive CD8, 2.3% of memory CD4, and about 0.4% of memory CD8 clonotypes were shared across several donors. Higher generation probabilities were observed for clonotypes shared by all four sorted-subset donors than for non-shared clonotypes. Rarefaction of sorted-subset datasets indicated incomplete sequencing despite the large sequencing depth. Because the study included a small number of donors, the genetic and exposure-history diversity represented was limited.

CD8 naive samples consisted of CD45RO-negative cells that were positively selected for CCR7, yielding a CD45RA+CCR7+ population without TemRA cells. Donors were healthy HIV-negative adults with no recently reported acute infections or vaccinations. Every donor was a Caucasian adult residing in Nashville, Tennessee, USA. Blood was collected by leukapheresis, and PBMCs were isolated by Ficoll-Histopaque density gradient centrifugation and then cryopreserved in liquid nitrogen vapor phase. Analytical flow cytometry was used to check the purity and quantity of every magnetically sorted T cell population. From each sorted fraction, genomic DNA was isolated and quantified by UV absorbance on a Nanodrop 2000c. Its CDR3 holds 14 amino acids, cysteine through phenylalanine. This entry keeps only the CDR3 DNA: 42 bases, framed from base 1. V and J lose 0 bases and 2 bases, and a span of 7 bases separates them. CDR1 SGHNT and CDR2 YENEEA were looked up in the germline V gene.

Using the deep immunoSEQ assay, multiplex PCR amplified TCR CDR3 regions from genomic DNA. Genomic DNA extracted from each cell subset was distributed evenly over all wells of several immunoSEQ 96-well plates, and each plate served as one replicate. For sorted subsets, each replicate PCR was loaded with approximately 0.2 ug genomic DNA, equivalent to roughly 30,000 T cell genomes. Purified libraries were quantified with a Qubit 3.0 fluorometer, sized on a Bioanalyzer 2100, and re-quantified with the KAPA Library Quantification kit. Every immunoSEQ 96-well plate was sequenced on a separate single-read 150-cycle Illumina NextSeq 550 flow cell. Turning to the authors' computational methods: Because the immunoSEQ output held only junctional sequences and lacked quality scores, the filtering could not match the filtering applied to full-length reads. Sequences were annotated with PyIR, a Python wrapper for IgBLAST v1.9, and V/J genes and CDR3 were assigned using IMGT germline references. Reads with weak V/J assignments (E-value above 1e-6), missing CDR3, stop codons, out-of-frame junctions, or ambiguous translated residues were removed. V3J clonotypes were defined by identical inferred V gene, J gene, and CDR3 amino acid sequence. To compute the percentage overlap between repertoires, the number of shared unique clonotypes was divided by the size of the smaller repertoire. Three approaches were used to assess repertoire richness: RTK rarefaction, the Chao1 estimator, and Recon v2.1 estimates of unobserved clonotypes. For all TCRbeta clonotypes obtained by the gDNA method from a handful of donors, generation probabilities were computed with OLGA. The immuneACCESS repertoire file appears here via TCRdb, limited to in-frame rearrangements. These files lack a portion of the clones; in checked studies, under half of the deficit traces to unresolved V genes, and the cause of the others is not known. V, J and clone size are those of that table, while D and trimming were read from the DNA. The sample profile shows about 800,000 clones; approximately 97% of them were found once. Jointly, the top ten make up less than 0.3% of the sample.

A word on this clone: The clone's antigen remains unknown. Base qualities were left out, and no much larger clone turns up one base away. This specimen includes other DNA sequences encoding the same CDR3.

The sequence is built from TRBV11-3 and TRBJ1-1, with no confident D gene call. This TCR derives from a man younger than 40 in good health. The specimen sequenced was naive CD8+ T cells sorted from blood. The label giving this sample's cell subset or site can be read as: CD45RA+CCR7+. The CDR3 corresponds to CASSLDSGNTEAFF. In nucleotides, the sequence is TGTGCCAGCAGCTTAGATTCCGGTAACACTGAAGCTTTCTTT.